Each of the 22 T cell receptor beta chains below was sequenced from the same sample in a study of T cell responses to AZD1222 COVID-19 vaccine. TCRdb's copy holds only in-frame clones and misses some; the assay was immunoSEQ multiplex PCR. The sample consists of about 180,000 clones, 85% to 90% of them appearing once. The sample here was peripheral blood, taken on day 0 of AZD1222 vaccination. Receptors were obtained from an adult in good health.

J is TRBJ2-1 and V is TRBV7-6, with TRBD2 matching 13 bases. From germline, CDR1 is SGHVS and CDR2 FNYEAQ. Trimming took 3 bases from V and 10 from J; bases not matched to a gene: 3. CDR3 length equals 14 residues. CDR3 DNA sequence: TGTGCCAGCAGCTTCGGGACTAGCGGGGAAGAGCAGTTCTTC. Residues: CASSFGTSGEEQFF.

The chain joins TRBV28 to TRBJ1-5; D uncertain. With 2 bases removed from V and 2 bases from J, the gap between germline ends came to 7 bases. Germline V CDR1 and CDR2: MDHEN, SYDVKM. The CDR3 runs 14 residues. The CDR3 sequence: CASSLSWGNQPQHF. In DNA form, the CDR3 reads TGTGCCAGCAGTTTAAGTTGGGGCAATCAGCCCCAGCATTTT.

CDR3 sequence (DNA): TGCGCCAGCAGCCCCTTCGGGGCCAGTGATCAGCCCCAGCATTTT. This codes for CASSPFGASDQPQHF. V gene TRBV5-1 combines with J gene TRBJ1-5; D may be TRBD1 (5 bases). Germline loops: CDR1 SGHRS, CDR2 YFSETQ. The CDR3 has 15 amino acids. V was shortened by 4 bases and J by 5 bases, with 16 bases between the two germline ends.

V and J are TRBV29-1 and TRBJ2-7; 9 bases agree with TRBD1. CDR1 SQVTM and CDR2 ANQGSEA come from the germline V gene. This CDR3 comprises 16 residues. With V trimmed by 6 bases and J by 0 bases, 12 bases remained unmatched. The CDR3 sequence: CSVGPGQGHSSYEQYF. As DNA, the CDR3 is TGCAGCGTGGGGCCGGGACAGGGTCACTCCTCCTACGAGCAGTACTTC.

The chain has TRBV18 and TRBJ2-5; possibly TRBD1 or TRBD2 for D (5 bases each). Looked up from germline, CDR1 is KGHSH and CDR2 is LQKENI. The germline V and J ends were trimmed by 3 bases and 3 bases, with 5 bases remaining between them. This CDR3 is built from 12 residues. As DNA, the CDR3 is TGTGCCAGCTCACCGGGGGAAGAGACCCAGTACTTC. This translates into CASSPGEETQYF.

This chain joins TRBV6-2 or TRBV6-3 and TRBJ2-1; 15 bases agree with TRBD2. The germline gives CDR1 MNHEY, CDR2 SVGEGT. V shed 5 bases and J 8 bases; nucleotides not matched to a gene: 7. The CDR3 sequence is 16 residues long. The CDR3 reads CASSAPGTSGRYEQFF. CDR3 nucleotides: TGTGCCAGCAGTGCCCCCGGGACTAGCGGGAGGTATGAGCAGTTCTTC.

The CDR3 region is CASSPPGNYEQYV. DNA for the CDR3: TGTGCCAGCTCACCACCAGGAAACTACGAGCAGTACGTC. This chain connects TRBV18 to TRBJ2-7; no clear D. CDR3 size: 13 residues. The V and J ends lost 0 bases and 3 bases respectively, with 6 bases between them. Per the germline V gene, CDR1 is KGHSH and CDR2 is LQKENI.

V gene TRBV7-7 combines with J gene TRBJ2-2; possibly TRBD1 for D (5 bases). Trimming left V 5 bases short and J 0 bases short, with 10 bases between. CDR3 length: 15 amino acids. Per the germline V gene, CDR1 is SSHAT and CDR2 is FNYEAQ (reference sequence). CDR3 sequence: CASSPTGANTGELFF. The DNA of the CDR3 is TGTGCCAGCAGCCCCACAGGAGCGAACACCGGGGAGCTGTTTTTT.

The chain employs TRBV5-1 and TRBJ2-1; no definite D call. CDR1 and CDR2 (germline): SGHRS, YFSETQ. This CDR3 region has 15 residues. Trimming pared 0 bases from V and 7 bases from J, leaving 14 bases between. CDR3 protein: CASSLVLAQPNEQFF. The CDR3 DNA reads as TGCGCCAGCAGCTTGGTTCTTGCGCAGCCTAATGAGCAGTTCTTC.

The chain combines TRBV6-6 with TRBJ1-4, with D perhaps matching TRBD1 (6 bases). This CDR3 has 15 residues. The germline V gene encodes CDR1 MNHNY and CDR2 SVGAGI (reference sequence). V dropped 6 bases and J dropped 7 bases, with 18 bases sitting between them. CDR3 residues: CASRNSGGPSEKLFF. The DNA for the CDR3 is TGTGCCAGCAGGAACTCGGGGGGCCCTAGTGAAAAACTGTTTTTT.

The rearrangement joins TRBV7-2 to TRBJ1-2, with TRBD1 matching over 9 bases. This CDR3 has 16 amino acids. The germline CDR1 and CDR2 sequences are SGHTA and FQGNSA. Trimming removed 5 bases from V and 5 bases from J; junction bases left unmatched: 12. Written as DNA, the CDR3 is TGTGCCAGCAGCCCGGGGGGGACAGGGAAGGGTTATGGCTACACCTTC. This codes for CASSPGGTGKGYGYTF.

The chain recombines TRBV3-1 (or the pseudogene TRBV3-2) with TRBJ1-1; D perhaps matches TRBD1 (6 bases). This CDR3 has 15 amino acids. V was clipped by 1 base and J by 4 bases, with 13 bases between them. CDR1 LGHDT and CDR2 YNNKEL come from the germline V gene (reference sequence). In DNA form, the CDR3 reads TGTGCCAGCAGCCAAGTGTTTCAGGGGTGCACTGAAGCTTTCTTT. This sequence encodes CASSQVFQGCTEAFF.

V usage is TRBV14 and J usage is TRBJ1-1; 8 bases line up with TRBD1. Germline-derived CDR1 and CDR2 are SGHDN and FVKESK. The CDR3 sequence is 15 residues long. J gave up 3 bases and V 3 bases, and 6 bases lay outside the gene matches. The CDR3 region has the DNA TGTGCCAGCAGCCACTTTGGACAGGGCGACACTGAAGCTTTCTTT. As protein: CASSHFGQGDTEAFF.

The CDR3 nucleotides are TGTGCCAGTAGGGCCCCGGGAGGGAGCAACTATGGCTACACCTTC. Amino acids: CASRAPGGSNYGYTF. The rearrangement links TRBV19 to TRBJ1-2; D is unresolved. V lost 6 bases and J lost 2, with 16 bases in between. The germline gives CDR1 LNHDA, CDR2 SQIVND (reference sequence). The CDR3 is 15 residues long.

With respect to this clone: The junction does not match germline at one end; this may be a read error. The chain recombines TRBV2 with TRBJ2-1, with D possibly being TRBD2 (6 bases). Germline CDR1 and CDR2: SNHLY and FYNNEI. This CDR3 contains 16 residues. DNA of the CDR3: TGTGCCAGCAGTGGAGCGGAGGGAATCCCAGTCAATGGGCAGTTCTTC. It codes for CASSGAEGIPVNGQFF.

The chain links TRBV9 to TRBJ2-1, with TRBD2 matching over 7 bases. Germline V CDR1 and CDR2: SGDLS, YYNGEE. Trimming took 3 bases from V and 12 from J; bases not matched to a gene: 15. The CDR3 has 15 residues. The CDR3 protein is CASSAGTTYNEGQFF. CDR3 in DNA: TGTGCCAGCAGCGCCGGGACTACATACAATGAGGGGCAGTTCTTC.

This clone has only one observation. V usage is TRBV3-1 (or the pseudogene TRBV3-2) and J usage is TRBJ2-2, with 9 bases aligning to TRBD2. With V trimmed by 1 base and J by 5 bases, 5 bases remained unmatched. Germline assignment: CDR1 LGHDT and CDR2 YNNKEL (reference sequence). CDR3 length equals 16 residues. CDR3 bases: TGTGCCAGCAGCCAAGGTCGACTAGCGGTTACCGGGGAGCTGTTTTTT. Amino acid sequence: CASSQGRLAVTGELFF.

The rearrangement links TRBV10-3 to TRBJ2-1, with 10 nucleotides matching TRBD2. The CDR3 is made up of 16 amino acids. Germline V gene sequence: CDR1 ENHRY, CDR2 SYGVKD. After removal of 5 bases from V and 6 bases from J, the junction contained 10 bases not matched to a gene. The CDR3 region is CAISTRAAGGPNEQFF. CDR3 DNA sequence: TGTGCCATCAGTACCAGAGCAGCGGGGGGGCCCAATGAGCAGTTCTTC.

The rearrangement links TRBV2 to TRBJ1-4; D unresolved. Trimming left V 1 base short and J 0 bases short, with 6 bases between. CDR3 length: 15 amino acids. Germline-derived CDR1 and CDR2 are SNHLY and FYNNEI. In DNA, the CDR3 is TGTGCCAGCAGTGAAGAGAGTGCAACTAATGAAAAACTGTTTTTT. Residues: CASSEESATNEKLFF.

The CDR3 DNA sequence: TGTGCCACCAGTGACCTGGACAGATACTATGGCTACACCTTC. It codes for CATSDLDRYYGYTF. This sequence joins TRBV24-1 and TRBJ1-2, with D tentatively TRBD1 (6 bases). CDR3 size: 14 residues. Germline V gene data show CDR1 as KGHDR and CDR2 as SFDVKD. Trimming left V 4 bases short and J 3 bases short, with 11 bases between.

This chain connects TRBV30 to TRBJ1-5; maybe TRBD1 (5 bases). From germline, CDR1 is GTSNPN and CDR2 SVGIG (reference sequence). The germline V and J ends were trimmed by 4 bases and 5 bases, with 21 bases remaining between them. The CDR3 sequence is 16 residues long. The CDR3 sequence: CAWTRKGGAFYQPQHF. CDR3 sequence (DNA): TGTGCCTGGACCCGGAAGGGAGGGGCCTTCTATCAGCCCCAGCATTTT.

CDR3 in DNA: TGTGCCAGCAGCCCTACGACAGGGGGCACAGATACGCAGTATTTT. Amino acid sequence: CASSPTTGGTDTQYF. The chain has TRBV11-2 and TRBJ2-3, with 8 bases identical to TRBD1. CDR1 and CDR2 from the germline V gene are SGHAT and FQNNGV. The CDR3 length is 15 residues. V trimming: 5 bases; J trimming: 1 base; junction bases outside the gene matches: 5.